Below are 30 T cell receptor beta chains sequenced from a single sample in a study of metastatic and nonmetastatic thyroid tumors. No patient received treatment before thyroid surgery. Via MiXCR, TCRdb re-called the PCR reads. Seen here are approximately 74,000 clones, 13% to 15% observed once, and the top ten hold under 8%. Sequencing was performed on blood. The receptors shown here come from a male donor with papillary thyroid cancer or a benign thyroid nodule (not recorded which). Some clones in this sample may be carry-over from other donors' samples.

This clone has a count of ten or more. The J gene is TRBJ1-2, the V gene TRBV18, with D uncertain. Trimming removed 2 bases from V and 8 bases from J, with 15 bases in between. Germline lookup yields CDR1 KGHSH and CDR2 LQKENI. CDR3 length: 14 residues. This chain's CDR3 is CASSPIGDGRGYTF. The CDR3 region has the DNA TGTGCCAGCTCACCAATAGGAGACGGGAGGGGCTACACCTTC.

On this clone itself: A much larger clone sits a single nucleotide away, making a read error possible. The V and J genes are TRBV13 and TRBJ2-5; perhaps TRBD1 as D (5 bases). There are 16 residues in the CDR3. Germline CDR1 and CDR2: PRHDT and FYEKMQ (reference sequence). The ends were cut back, 1 base at V and 5 bases at J, with 17 bases in the middle. CDR3 sequence (DNA): TGTGCCAGCAGCTTAGTTGGTCAGGGCGTGTGGGAGACCCAGTACTTC. Protein sequence: CASSLVGQGVWETQYF. Together with reference TRBV13 and TRBJ2-5, the CDR3 gives the full variable domain: AAGVIQSPRHLIKEKRETATLKCYPIPRHDTVYWYQQGPGQDPQFLISFYEKMQSDKGSIPDRFSAQQFSDYHSELNMSSLELGDSALYFCASSLVGQGVWETQYFGPGTRLLVL.

This clone was counted a few times. The sample holds other DNA sequences that translate to the same CDR3. The chain employs TRBV29-1 and TRBJ2-3; D not certain. The CDR3 loop spans 12 amino acids. The germline V and J ends were trimmed by 4 bases and 6 bases, with 11 bases remaining between them. CDR1 SQVTM and CDR2 ANQGSEA come from the germline V gene. This chain's CDR3 is CSVAAEPDTQYF. The CDR3, as DNA: TGCAGCGTTGCTGCAGAGCCCGATACGCAGTATTTT.

This clone appeared many times. This chain's CDR3 is CASSQVLSSYNEQFF. Written as DNA, the CDR3 is TGCGCCAGCAGCCAAGTCTTGAGCTCCTACAATGAGCAGTTCTTC. The chain joins TRBV4-1 to TRBJ2-1; D is unresolved. This CDR3 is 15 amino acids long. Germline lookup yields CDR1 MGHRA and CDR2 YSYEKL. V shed 1 base and J shed 0 bases, with 7 bases lying between them.

In this sample, this clone turned up many times. The chain is built from TRBV27 and TRBJ1-3; D possibly corresponds to TRBD1 (5 bases). The length of the CDR3 is 15 residues. CDR1 and CDR2 from the germline V gene are MNHEY and SMNVEV (reference sequence). V was shortened by 2 bases and J by 0 bases, with 8 bases between the two germline ends. CDR3 sequence: CASSLQGSSGNTIYF. The DNA of the CDR3 is TGTGCCAGCAGTTTACAGGGATCCTCTGGAAACACCATATATTTT.

This clone was seen at least ten times. The chain couples TRBV2 to TRBJ2-7, with D unresolved. V lost 6 bases and J lost 1, with 10 bases in between. The length of the CDR3 is 13 residues. Germline V lookup: CDR1 SNHLY, CDR2 FYNNEI. CDR3 sequence reads: CASRPSASYEQYV. DNA for the CDR3: TGTGCCAGCAGACCCAGCGCTTCCTACGAGCAGTACGTC.

This clone was recorded at least ten times. This same CDR3 is encoded by further DNA sequences in the sample. This chain links TRBV7-2 with TRBJ2-5; D remains unclear. CDR1 and CDR2 (germline): SGHTA, FQGNSA. CDR3 length: 14 residues. The ends were cut back, 3 bases at V and 1 base at J, with 9 bases in the middle. CDR3 sequence: CASSFVLTQETQYF. Here the CDR3 DNA reads TGTGCCAGCAGCTTCGTACTAACCCAAGAGACCCAGTACTTC.

The table lists this clone with many counts. The chain is built from TRBV2 and TRBJ1-5; no clear D. The V end was cut by 0 bases, the J end by 4 bases, with 7 bases between. Germline-derived CDR1 and CDR2 are SNHLY and FYNNEI. CDR3 length: 14 amino acids. DNA of the CDR3: TGTGCCAGCAGTGAAGCGACGCCAAATCAGCCCCAGCATTTT. This sequence encodes CASSEATPNQPQHF.

In its sample, this clone was seen many times. Other DNA sequences of this sample code for an identical CDR3. The chain joins TRBV30 to TRBJ1-1; D might be TRBD1 (6 bases). Germline V lookup: CDR1 GTSNPN, CDR2 SVGIG (reference sequence). The V gene lost 3 bases and the J gene lost 10 bases, with 12 bases spanning the gap. There are 11 residues in the CDR3. The CDR3 DNA reads as TGTGCCTGGAGCGGGGGCGGAGGAGCTTTCTTT. Its translation: CAWSGGGGAFF.

The genes are TRBV11-2 and TRBJ2-7; no clear D. Germline V gene data show CDR1 as SGHAT and CDR2 as FQNNGV. CDR3 length equals 13 residues. V lost 3 bases to trimming and J lost 4 bases, with 10 bases between them. The CDR3 sequence: CASSLELVYEQYF. The DNA of the CDR3 is TGTGCCAGCAGCTTGGAGTTGGTATACGAGCAGTACTTC.

This clone was seen a handful of times. Compared with germline, one end of the junction differs, possibly owing to a read error. The J gene is TRBJ2-3, the V gene TRBV6-1; 11 bases line up with TRBD2. Germline loops: CDR1 MNHNS, CDR2 SASEGT. CDR3 length equals 15 residues. CDR3 nucleotide sequence: TGTGCCAGCAGTGGACTAGCGGGACTCACAGATACTCAGTATTTT. As protein: CASSGLAGLTDTQYF.

This clone was recorded at least ten times. The gene calls are TRBV30 and TRBJ2-7, with 12 bases fitting TRBD2. V lost 4 bases to trimming and J lost 2 bases; unmatched junction nucleotides: 3. Germline-derived CDR1 and CDR2 are GTSNPN and SVGIG (reference sequence). The CDR3 length is 14 residues. The CDR3 coding sequence is TGTGCCTGGACGGGACTAGCGGGTACCTACGAGCAGTACTTC. Translated, it gives CAWTGLAGTYEQYF.

This rearrangement joins TRBV13 to TRBJ2-1; possibly TRBD1 for D (5 bases). The CDR3 loop spans 16 amino acids. Trimming pared 0 bases from V and 7 bases from J, leaving 16 bases between. Germline values: CDR1 PRHDT, CDR2 FYEKMQ (reference sequence). The CDR3 region has the DNA TGTGCCAGCAGCTTAGGCGCCCTGGGGCGTCAGAATGAGCAGTTCTTC. Translated, it gives CASSLGALGRQNEQFF. Using reference TRBV13 and TRBJ2-1 for the parts outside the CDR3, the full variable domain is AAGVIQSPRHLIKEKRETATLKCYPIPRHDTVYWYQQGPGQDPQFLISFYEKMQSDKGSIPDRFSAQQFSDYHSELNMSSLELGDSALYFCASSLGALGRQNEQFFGPGTRLTVL.

This clone was counted a few times. A much more abundant neighbour one base away suggests this may be a read error. The chain joins TRBV29-1 to TRBJ1-1; tentatively, D is TRBD1 (5 bases). The CDR3 sequence is 11 residues long. Germline loops: CDR1 SQVTM, CDR2 ANQGSEA. CDR3 residues: CSVRGKGESFF. The CDR3 region has the DNA TGCAGCGTTCGGGGGAAAGGTGAATCTTTCTTT.

The rearrangement joins TRBV25-1 to TRBJ2-7, with no clear D. The length of the CDR3 is 14 residues. Germline CDR1 reads MGHDK; CDR2 reads SYGVNS. The CDR3, as DNA: TGTTCCAGCAGTGAATCCGCGTGGCCCTACGAGCAGTACGTC. Translated, it gives CSSSESAWPYEQYV.

This clone was observed many times. This may be a read error: a much more frequent sequence differs by one nucleotide. This sample includes further DNA sequences coding for the same CDR3. This chain joins TRBV27 and TRBJ1-1; D gene uncertain. The V gene lost 1 base and the J gene lost 11 bases, with 11 bases spanning the gap. The CDR3 totals 12 residues. Germline loops: CDR1 MNHEY, CDR2 SMNVEV (reference sequence). This CDR3 is CASSLLGDEAFF. The CDR3 coding sequence is TGTGCCAGCAGTTTATTAGGCGATGAGGCTTTCTTT.

This clone showed up many times. The V and J genes are TRBV5-6 and TRBJ2-7, with D uncertain. The V end lost 9 bases, the J end lost 4 bases, and 35 bases lay between the germline ends. CDR3 length equals 19 residues. Germline-derived CDR1 and CDR2 are SGHDT and YYEEEE. DNA of the CDR3: TGTGCCAACCCACTCTGCCGAACCCGAAAGAGGCCCGAGGAGTACGAGCAGTACTTC. It is translated as CANPLCRTRKRPEEYEQYF. Complete variable domain (other parts from reference TRBV5-6 and TRBJ2-7): DAGVTQSPTHLIKTRGQQVTLRCSPKSGHDTVSWYQQALGQGPQFIFQYYEEEERQRGNFPDRFSGHQFPNYSSELNVNALLLGDSALYLCANPLCRTRKRPEEYEQYFGPGTRLTVT.

In regard to this clone: The junction shows a germline mismatch at one end, possibly a read error. This CDR3 is also generated by other DNA sequences in the sample. This chain links TRBV28 with TRBJ2-1, with a weak D call TRBD1 (6 bases). The CDR3 consists of 15 residues. Germline V gives CDR1 MDHEN, CDR2 SYDVKM. For the CDR3, the DNA is TGTGCCAGCAGGTCTGCAGGGGCGGGCCACAATGAGCAATTCTTC. Protein product: CASRSAGAGHNEQFF.

As to this clone: At one end the junction does not follow the germline gene, possibly because of a read error. The rearrangement uses TRBV30 and TRBJ2-5; D tentatively reads TRBD1 or TRBD2 (5 bases each). CDR1 is GTSNPN, CDR2 SVGIG, per germline (reference sequence). The length of the CDR3 is 15 residues. CDR3 in amino acids: CALSVRGLGQEAQYF. In nucleotides, the CDR3 is TGTGCCTTGAGTGTACGGGGCCTAGGCCAAGAGGCCCAGTACTTC.

This clone was seen ten or more times. The chain links TRBV3-1 to TRBJ2-2, with 7 bases that match TRBD1. V shed 6 bases, J shed 5 bases, and the junction held 6 bases outside the gene matches. Germline lookup yields CDR1 LGHDT and CDR2 YNNKEL (reference sequence). The CDR3 is 14 residues long. The CDR3 here is CASRWDRSTGELFF. CDR3 nucleotides: TGTGCCAGCAGATGGGACAGATCTACCGGGGAGCTGTTTTTT.

The V gene is TRBV28, the J gene TRBJ2-5; 8 bases fit TRBD1. The CDR3 runs to 13 residues. CDR1 is MDHEN, CDR2 SYDVKM, per germline. Trimming took 6 bases from V and 5 from J; bases not matched to a gene: 5. CDR3 nucleotide sequence: TGTGCCAGCAGGGACCAGGGGGCCGAGACCCAGTACTTC. This gives the protein CASRDQGAETQYF. The variable domain in full, completed from reference TRBV28 and TRBJ2-5, reads DVKVTQSSRYLVKRTGEKVFLECVQDMDHENMFWYRQDPGLGLRLIYFSYDVKMKEKGDIPEGYSVSREKKERFSLILESASTNQTSMYLCASRDQGAETQYFGPGTRLLVL.

This clone has a count of ten or more. The chain joins TRBV5-6 to TRBJ2-3, with unresolved D. The CDR3 has 17 residues. The germline CDR1 and CDR2 sequences are SGHDT and YYEEEE. V was clipped by 2 bases and J by 2 bases, with 18 bases between them. CDR3 coding DNA: TGTGCCAGCAGCTTAGAAGTGGGCGGTCGCTTCACAGATACGCAGTATTTT. It encodes CASSLEVGGRFTDTQYF.

The sample holds many counts of this clone. A much larger clone differs from this one at a single base, so this may be a read error. The chain carries TRBV12-3 or TRBV12-4 and TRBJ1-1; no reliable D call. With 6 bases removed from V and 0 bases from J, the gap between germline ends came to 8 bases. CDR3 length: 13 residues. This CDR3 is CASRGIVNTEAFF. The CDR3 nucleotides read TGTGCCAGCAGGGGCATAGTGAACACTGAAGCTTTCTTT.

This clone was counted many times. The J gene is TRBJ2-1, the V gene TRBV12-3 or TRBV12-4; 9 bases line up with TRBD2. This CDR3 spans 15 amino acids. J lost 3 bases, V lost 6 bases, and 6 bases had no gene match. In nucleotides, the CDR3 is TGTGCCAGCAGGCCACTAGCGGGTGTCTACAATGAGCAGTTCTTC. Translating gives CASRPLAGVYNEQFF.

This clone was found many times. This chain links TRBV5-6 with TRBJ2-5; the D is unclear. The V end was cut by 1 base, the J end by 4 bases, with 14 bases between. This CDR3 spans 15 amino acids. CDR1 is SGHDT and CDR2 is YYEEEE in the germline V gene. The CDR3 here is CASSLIGSRRETQYF. In DNA form, the CDR3 reads TGTGCCAGCAGCTTGATAGGCAGTAGAAGAGAGACCCAGTACTTC. The variable domain in full, with the rest retrieved from reference TRBV5-6 and TRBJ2-5, is DAGVTQSPTHLIKTRGQQVTLRCSPKSGHDTVSWYQQALGQGPQFIFQYYEEEERQRGNFPDRFSGHQFPNYSSELNVNALLLGDSALYLCASSLIGSRRETQYFGPGTRLLVL.

Concerning this clone: A read error may be the cause here, since a much bigger clone is one base away. The chain has TRBV3-1 and TRBJ1-2; D not certain. Per the germline V gene, CDR1 is LGHDT and CDR2 is YNNKEL (reference sequence). CDR3 size: 15 residues. Trimming stripped 1 base from V and 6 bases from J, with 15 bases between. The CDR3: CASSQGNLGSNGYTF. The CDR3 region has the DNA TGTGCCAGCAGCCAAGGGAACCTTGGGAGTAATGGCTACACCTTC.

This clone was recorded at least ten times. V and J are TRBV19 and TRBJ1-2; D is undetermined. V was cut by 0 bases and J by 7 bases, with 18 bases left in between. This CDR3 comprises 16 residues. Germline CDR1 and CDR2: LNHDA and SQIVND (reference sequence). The CDR3 coding sequence is TGTGCCAGTAGTATAGATCTGGTCGGGAGGGAAGGTGGCTACACCTTC. Translation gives CASSIDLVGREGGYTF.

The chain has TRBV5-1 and TRBJ2-1; D is uncertain. Germline V gives CDR1 SGHRS, CDR2 YFSETQ. Trimming took 2 bases from V and 1 from J, leaving 10 bases between them. CDR3 length equals 15 residues. The DNA for the CDR3 is TGCGCCAGCAGCTTTGTGGCAGTGTCCTACAATGAGCAGTTCTTC. Protein: CASSFVAVSYNEQFF.

Notes on this clone: One base away lies a much larger clone, so this may be a sequencing read error. Other DNA sequences in this specimen translate into the identical CDR3. The chain couples TRBV5-5 to TRBJ2-1; D is ambiguous. The CDR3 runs 15 residues. Germline CDR1 reads SGHKS; CDR2 reads YYEKEE (reference sequence). The CDR3 loop reads CASSLYPPHYNEQFF. In DNA, the CDR3 is TGTGCCAGCAGCTTGTATCCACCACACTACAATGAGCAGTTTTTC.

This clone has ten or more counts. The chain recombines TRBV4-1 with TRBJ1-2; no definite D call. Looked up from germline, CDR1 is MGHRA and CDR2 is YSYEKL. CDR3 size: 11 residues. V was cut by 1 base and J by 7 bases, with 4 bases left in between. DNA for the CDR3: TGCGCCAGCAGCCAAGTCAGTGGCTACACCTTC. Translating it yields CASSQVSGYTF.